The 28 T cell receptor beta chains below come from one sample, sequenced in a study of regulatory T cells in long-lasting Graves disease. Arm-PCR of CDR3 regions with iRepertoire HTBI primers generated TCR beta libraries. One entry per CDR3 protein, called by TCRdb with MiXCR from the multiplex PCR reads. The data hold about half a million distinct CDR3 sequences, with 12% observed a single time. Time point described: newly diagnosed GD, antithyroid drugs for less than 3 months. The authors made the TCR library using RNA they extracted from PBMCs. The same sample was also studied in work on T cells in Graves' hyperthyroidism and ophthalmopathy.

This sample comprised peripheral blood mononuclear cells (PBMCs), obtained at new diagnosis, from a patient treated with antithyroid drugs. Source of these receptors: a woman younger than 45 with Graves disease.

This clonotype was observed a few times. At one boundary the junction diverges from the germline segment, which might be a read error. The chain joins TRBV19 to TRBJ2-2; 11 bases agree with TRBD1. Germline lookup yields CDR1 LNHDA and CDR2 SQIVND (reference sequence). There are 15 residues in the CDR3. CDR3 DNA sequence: TGTGCCGGTAGTATCGGACAGGGGGCCACCGGGGAGCTGTTTTTT. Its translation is CAGSIGQGATGELFF.

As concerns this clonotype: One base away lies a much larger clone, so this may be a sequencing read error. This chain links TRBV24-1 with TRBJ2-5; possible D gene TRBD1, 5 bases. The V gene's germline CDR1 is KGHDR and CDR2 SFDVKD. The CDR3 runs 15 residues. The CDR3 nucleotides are TGTGCCACCAGTGATGTGACAGAGAACCAAGGGACCCAGTACTTC. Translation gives CATSDVTENQGTQYF.

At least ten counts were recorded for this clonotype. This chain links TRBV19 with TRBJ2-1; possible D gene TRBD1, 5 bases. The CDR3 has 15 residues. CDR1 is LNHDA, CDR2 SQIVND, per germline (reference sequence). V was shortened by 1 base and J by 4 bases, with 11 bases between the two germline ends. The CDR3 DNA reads TGTGCCAGTAGTATAGTGCCAGGGATATACAATGAGCAGTTCTTC. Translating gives CASSIVPGIYNEQFF.

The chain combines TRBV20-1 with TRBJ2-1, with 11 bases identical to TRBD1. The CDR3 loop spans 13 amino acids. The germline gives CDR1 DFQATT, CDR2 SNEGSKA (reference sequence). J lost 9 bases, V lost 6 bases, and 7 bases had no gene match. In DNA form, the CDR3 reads TGCAGTGCAGGACAGGGGGCCCAGGGTGAGCAGTTCTTC. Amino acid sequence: CSAGQGAQGEQFF.

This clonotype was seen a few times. Here the CDR3 reads CASSQAPITGELFF. The CDR3 bases are TGCGCCAGCAGCCAAGCACCCATTACCGGGGAGCTGTTTTTT. J is TRBJ2-2 and V is TRBV4-3; D is ambiguous. Trimming left V 1 base short and J 5 bases short, with 8 bases between. This CDR3 has 14 residues. The V gene's germline CDR1 is LGHNA and CDR2 YSLEER.

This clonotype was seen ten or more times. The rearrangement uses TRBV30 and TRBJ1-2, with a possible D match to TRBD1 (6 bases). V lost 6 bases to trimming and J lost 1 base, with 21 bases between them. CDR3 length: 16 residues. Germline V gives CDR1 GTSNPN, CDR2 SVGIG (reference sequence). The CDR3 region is CACLTWDTRFNYGYTF. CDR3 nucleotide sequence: TGTGCCTGCCTTACCTGGGACACCCGATTTAACTATGGCTACACCTTC.

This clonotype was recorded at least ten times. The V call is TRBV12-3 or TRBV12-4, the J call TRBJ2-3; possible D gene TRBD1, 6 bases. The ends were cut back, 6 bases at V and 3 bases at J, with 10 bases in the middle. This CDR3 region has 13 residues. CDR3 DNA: TGTGCCAGCAGCCTTACAGGGACAGATACGCAGTATTTT. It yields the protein CASSLTGTDTQYF.

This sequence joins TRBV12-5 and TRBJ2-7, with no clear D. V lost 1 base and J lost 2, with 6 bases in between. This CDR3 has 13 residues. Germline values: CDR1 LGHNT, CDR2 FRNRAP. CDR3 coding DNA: TGTGCTAGTGGTTTGGGACAAACCTACGAGCAGTACTTC. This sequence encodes CASGLGQTYEQYF.

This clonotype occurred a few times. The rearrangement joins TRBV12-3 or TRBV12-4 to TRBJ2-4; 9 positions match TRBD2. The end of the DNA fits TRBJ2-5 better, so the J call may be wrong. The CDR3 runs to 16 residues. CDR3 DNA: TGTGCCAGCAGTTTTAGGTCTAGCGGGATTGGGGAGACCCAGTACTTC. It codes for CASSFRSSGIGETQYF.

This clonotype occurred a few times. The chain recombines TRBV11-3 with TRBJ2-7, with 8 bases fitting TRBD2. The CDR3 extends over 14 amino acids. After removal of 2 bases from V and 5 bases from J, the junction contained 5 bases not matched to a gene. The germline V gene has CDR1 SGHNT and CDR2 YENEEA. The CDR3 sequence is CASSLYGRANEQYF. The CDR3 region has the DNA TGTGCCAGCAGCTTATACGGGAGGGCCAACGAGCAGTACTTC.

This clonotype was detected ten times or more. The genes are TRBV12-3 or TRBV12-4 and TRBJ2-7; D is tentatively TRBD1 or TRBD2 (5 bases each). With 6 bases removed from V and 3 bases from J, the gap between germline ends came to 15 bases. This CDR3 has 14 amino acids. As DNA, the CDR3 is TGTGCCAGCAGGCCCCGGGACGCTGGCTACGAGCAGTACTTC. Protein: CASRPRDAGYEQYF.

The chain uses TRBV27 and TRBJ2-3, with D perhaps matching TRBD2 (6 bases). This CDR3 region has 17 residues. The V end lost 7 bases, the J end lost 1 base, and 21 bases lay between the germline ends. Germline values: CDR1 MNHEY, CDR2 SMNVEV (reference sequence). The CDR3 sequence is CASIPVPGLYRTDTQYF. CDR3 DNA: TGTGCCAGCATCCCAGTACCGGGACTCTACCGCACAGATACGCAGTATTTT.

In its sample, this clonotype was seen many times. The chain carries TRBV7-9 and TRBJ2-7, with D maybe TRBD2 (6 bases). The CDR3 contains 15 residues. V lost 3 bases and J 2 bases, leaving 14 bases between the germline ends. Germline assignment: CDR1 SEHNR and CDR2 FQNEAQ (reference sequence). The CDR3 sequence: CASSFAGLPPYEQYF. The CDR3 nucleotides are TGTGCCAGCAGCTTCGCAGGACTACCGCCCTACGAGCAGTACTTC.

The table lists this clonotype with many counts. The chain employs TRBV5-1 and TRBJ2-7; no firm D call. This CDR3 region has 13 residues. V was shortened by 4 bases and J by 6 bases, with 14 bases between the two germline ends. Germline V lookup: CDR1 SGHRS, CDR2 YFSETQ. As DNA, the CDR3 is TGCGCCAGCAGCCCGGGTTTAGTATCCGAGCAGTACTTC. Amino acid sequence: CASSPGLVSEQYF.

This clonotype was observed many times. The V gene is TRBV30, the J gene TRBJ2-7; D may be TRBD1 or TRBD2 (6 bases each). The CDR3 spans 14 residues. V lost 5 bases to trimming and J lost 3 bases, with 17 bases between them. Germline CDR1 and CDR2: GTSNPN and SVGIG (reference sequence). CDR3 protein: CAWAGPRRGYEQYF. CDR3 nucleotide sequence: TGTGCCTGGGCGGGACCACGCAGGGGCTACGAGCAGTACTTC.

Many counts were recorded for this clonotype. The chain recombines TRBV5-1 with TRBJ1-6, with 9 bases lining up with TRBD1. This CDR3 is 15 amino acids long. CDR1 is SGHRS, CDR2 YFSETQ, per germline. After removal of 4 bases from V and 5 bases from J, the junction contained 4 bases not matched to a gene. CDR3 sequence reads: CASSPGQGNNSPLHF. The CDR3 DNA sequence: TGCGCCAGCAGCCCCGGACAGGGGAATAATTCACCCCTCCACTTT.

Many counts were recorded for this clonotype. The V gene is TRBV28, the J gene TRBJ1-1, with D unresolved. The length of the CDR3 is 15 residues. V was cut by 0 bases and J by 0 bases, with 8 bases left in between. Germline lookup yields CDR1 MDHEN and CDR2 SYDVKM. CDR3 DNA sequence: TGTGCCAGCAGTTTATGGCAGACTATGAACACTGAAGCTTTCTTT. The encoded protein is CASSLWQTMNTEAFF.

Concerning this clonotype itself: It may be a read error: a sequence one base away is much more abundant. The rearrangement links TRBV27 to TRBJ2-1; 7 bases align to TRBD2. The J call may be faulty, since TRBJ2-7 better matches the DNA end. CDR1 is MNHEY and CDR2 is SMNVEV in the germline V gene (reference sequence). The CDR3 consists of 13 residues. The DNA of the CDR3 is TGTGCCAGCACCGGGACTACCTACAATGAGCAGTACTTC. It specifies CASTGTTYNEQYF.

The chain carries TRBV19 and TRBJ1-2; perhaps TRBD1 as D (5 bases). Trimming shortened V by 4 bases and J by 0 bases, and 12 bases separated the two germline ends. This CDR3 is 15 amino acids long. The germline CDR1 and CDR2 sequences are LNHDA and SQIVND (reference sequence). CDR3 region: CASSRGRRPNYGYTF. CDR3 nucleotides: TGTGCCAGTAGTAGGGGCAGACGCCCTAACTATGGCTACACCTTC. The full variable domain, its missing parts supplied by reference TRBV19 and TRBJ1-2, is DGGITQSPKYLFRKEGQNVTLSCEQNLNHDAMYWYRQDPGQGLRLIYYSQIVNDFQKGDIAEGYSVSREKKESFPLTVTSAQKNPTAFYLCASSRGRRPNYGYTFGSGTRLTVV.

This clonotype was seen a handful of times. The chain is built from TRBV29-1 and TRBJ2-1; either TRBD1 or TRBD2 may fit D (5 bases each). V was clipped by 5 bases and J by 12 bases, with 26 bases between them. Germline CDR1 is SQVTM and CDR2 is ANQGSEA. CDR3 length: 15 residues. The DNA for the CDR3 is TGCAGCGTTATGGCCCCCCAACGGGACGGCCAGAGGCAGTTCTTC. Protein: CSVMAPQRDGQRQFF.

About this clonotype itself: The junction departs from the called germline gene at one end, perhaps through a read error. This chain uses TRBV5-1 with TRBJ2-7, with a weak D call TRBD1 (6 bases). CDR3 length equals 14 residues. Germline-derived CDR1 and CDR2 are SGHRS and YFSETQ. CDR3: CAGSSQPTGREQYF. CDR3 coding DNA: TGCGCCGGCAGCTCACAACCGACAGGCCGCGAGCAGTACTTC. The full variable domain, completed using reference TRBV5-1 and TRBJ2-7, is KAGVTQTPRYLIKTRGQQVTLSCSPISGHRSVSWYQQTPGQGLQFLFEYFSETQRNKGNFPGRFSGRQFSNSRSEMNVSTLELGDSALYLCAGSSQPTGREQYFGPGTRLTVT.

CDR3 nucleotide sequence: TGTGCCAGCAAGGCGGGAGGGTACGAGCAGTACTTC. Translating it yields CASKAGGYEQYF. The J gene is TRBJ2-7, the V gene TRBV6-1; 9 bases align to TRBD2. V dropped 7 bases and J dropped 4; count of bases not matched to a gene: 2. The CDR3 spans 12 residues. Germline CDR1 reads MNHNS; CDR2 reads SASEGT.

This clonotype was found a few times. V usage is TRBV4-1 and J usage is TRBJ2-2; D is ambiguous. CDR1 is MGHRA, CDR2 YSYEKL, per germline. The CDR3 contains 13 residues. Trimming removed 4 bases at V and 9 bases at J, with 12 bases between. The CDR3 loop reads CASSPPGLRELFF. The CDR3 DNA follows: TGCGCCAGCAGCCCCCCGGGCCTAAGGGAGCTGTTTTTT.

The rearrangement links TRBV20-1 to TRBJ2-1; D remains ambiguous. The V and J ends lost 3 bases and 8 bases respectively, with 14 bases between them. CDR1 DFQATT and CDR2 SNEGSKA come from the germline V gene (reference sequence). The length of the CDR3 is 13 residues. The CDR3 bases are TGCAGTGCTAGTCCGATAGTACGGGATGAGCAGTTCTTC. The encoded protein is CSASPIVRDEQFF.

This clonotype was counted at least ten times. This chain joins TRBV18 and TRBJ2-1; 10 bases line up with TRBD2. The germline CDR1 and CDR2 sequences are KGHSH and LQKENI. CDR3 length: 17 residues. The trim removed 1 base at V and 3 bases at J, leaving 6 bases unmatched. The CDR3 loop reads CASSPRTSGDFYNEQFF. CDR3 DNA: TGTGCCAGCTCACCACGGACTAGCGGTGATTTCTACAATGAGCAGTTCTTC.

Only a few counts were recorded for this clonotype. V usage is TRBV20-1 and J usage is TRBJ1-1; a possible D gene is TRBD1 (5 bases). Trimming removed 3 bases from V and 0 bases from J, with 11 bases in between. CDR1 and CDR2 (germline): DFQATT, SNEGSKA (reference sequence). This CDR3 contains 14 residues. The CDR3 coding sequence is TGCAGTGCTAGGACAGTGCTGATGAACACTGAAGCTTTCTTT. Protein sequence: CSARTVLMNTEAFF.

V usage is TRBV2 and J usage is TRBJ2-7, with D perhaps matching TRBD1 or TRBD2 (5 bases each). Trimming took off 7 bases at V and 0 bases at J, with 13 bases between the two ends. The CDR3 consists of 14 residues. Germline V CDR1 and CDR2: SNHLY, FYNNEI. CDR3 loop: CASTRDRSSYEQYF. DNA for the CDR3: TGTGCCAGCACTCGGGACCGGAGCTCCTACGAGCAGTACTTC.

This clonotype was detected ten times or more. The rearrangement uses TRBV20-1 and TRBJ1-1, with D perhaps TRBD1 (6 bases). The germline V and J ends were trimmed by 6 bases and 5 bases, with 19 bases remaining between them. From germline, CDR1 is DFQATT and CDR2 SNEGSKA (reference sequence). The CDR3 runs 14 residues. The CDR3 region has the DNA TGCAGTGCCGAAAAGCAACAGGGAGGAACTGAAGCTTTCTTT. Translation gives CSAEKQQGGTEAFF.